This T cell receptor beta chain was captured by sequencing in a study of blood T cells in healthy people across ages. As for the study in general: Template switching retrieved approximately one barcoded beta molecule for each two T cells. Whole-study findings and limits: The diversity estimates, figures obtained from one million T cells, were considered underestimates. Any conclusive comparison of naive versus antigen-experienced cells was prevented by using unsorted PBMCs.

As to this clonotype: The antigen is not known.

A second PCR, run for about 6 to 11 cycles, used a sample-barcoded 5' primer plus a J-beta primer mix. TCRdb processed the 5' RACE reads anew with MiXCR; each CDR3 protein has one entry. Of 800,000 to 900,000 distinct CDR3 sequences in the sample, approximately 65% were seen once. The sequence was collected from a young man in good health. Sequenced: blood.

CDR3: CASSLNSGGLGTEAFF. The DNA for the CDR3 is TGTGCCAGCAGCTTAAATAGTGGGGGACTCGGAACTGAAGCTTTCTTT. The rearrangement links TRBV7-3 to TRBJ1-1; D possibly corresponds to TRBD1 (5 bases). The CDR3 is 16 amino acids. Germline CDR1 SGHTA, CDR2 FQGTGA. Trimming stripped 1 base from V and 5 bases from J, with 17 bases between.